This paragraph covers one T cell receptor (beta chain) sequence. Its antigen remains unknown. What made the TCR beta cDNA was 5'RACE template switching with UMIs. TCRdb re-called the 5' RACE reads; one entry per CDR3 protein, DNA not given. This repertoire includes 250,000 or so distinct CDR3 sequences. This sample stems from a study of T cells expressing NK-cell markers. The overall study: TCR beta repertoires came from sorted CD3+CD56+NKG2C+, CD3+CD56+NKG2C- and CD3+CD56-NKG2C+ T cells. Eight donors were sequenced, of whom seven were HCMV-seropositive, while the remaining one was HCMV-seronegative.

The CDR3 is made up of 15 amino acids. Germline CDR1 and CDR2: MDHEN and SYDVKM. General study findings and limits: Each of roughly 6 donors carried dominant NKG2C+ clonotypes accounting for roughly 1.0-7.0% of CD8+ T cells.

The rearrangement joins TRBV28 to TRBJ2-1; absent DNA, TCRdb's TRBD2 call cannot be checked. This sequence originates from a woman aged 18-70 years in good health. The sequenced material came from blood T cells: a sorted CD56 or NKG2C T cell subset, CD4+ or CD8+ T cells, or bulk PBMC T cells (not recorded which). The CDR3 spells CASSSPAGGFDEQFF.